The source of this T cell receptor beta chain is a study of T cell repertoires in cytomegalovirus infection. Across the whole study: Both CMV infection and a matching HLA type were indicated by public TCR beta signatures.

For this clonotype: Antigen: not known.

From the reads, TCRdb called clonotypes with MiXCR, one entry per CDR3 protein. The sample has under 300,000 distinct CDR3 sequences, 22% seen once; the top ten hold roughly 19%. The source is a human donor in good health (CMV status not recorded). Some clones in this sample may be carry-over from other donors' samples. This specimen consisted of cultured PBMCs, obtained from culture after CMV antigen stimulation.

The CDR3 DNA reads as TGTGCCAGCAGTTACTCGTCATGGTGGAGTGAAAAACTGTTTTTT. This sequence encodes CASSYSSWWSEKLFF. The V and J genes are TRBV6-5 and TRBJ1-4, with D hard to call. The germline V gene encodes CDR1 MNHEY and CDR2 SVGAGI. The CDR3 runs 15 residues. V lost 0 bases and J lost 7, with 12 bases in between.